The 27 T cell receptor beta chains below were found in one sample sequenced in a study of blood T cell repertoires in COVID-19. TCRdb's table, derived via immunoSEQ multiplex PCR, lists solely in-frame clones and lacks some. The table records fewer than 90,000 clones, around 80% of them present only once. The sequencing sample was made of peripheral blood. These receptors were obtained from a man aged 50-59 years with acute or convalescent COVID-19.

The CDR3 reads CASSPSGTTRNSPLHF. The CDR3 region has the DNA TGTGCCAGCAGCCCCTCCGGGACAACCAGAAATTCACCCCTCCACTTT. The chain is built from TRBV9 and TRBJ1-6, with D possibly TRBD1 on 6 matching bases. Germline-derived CDR1 and CDR2 are SGDLS and YYNGEE. CDR3 length: 16 amino acids. With 4 bases removed from V and 7 bases from J, the gap between germline ends came to 18 bases.

In this sample, this clone turned up once. The chain links TRBV2 to TRBJ2-6; no reliable D call. Germline V lookup: CDR1 SNHLY, CDR2 FYNNEI. The CDR3 is 14 amino acids. Trimming cost V 7 bases and J 0 bases, with 7 bases left between them. The CDR3 sequence is CASTVFSGANVLTF. In nucleotides, the CDR3 is TGTGCCAGCACCGTGTTCTCTGGGGCCAACGTCCTGACTTTC.

This chain links TRBV5-8 with TRBJ2-3; 9 bases agree with TRBD2. CDR1 is SGHTS, CDR2 YDEGEE, per germline. This CDR3 has 18 residues. The ends lost 0 bases at V and 0 bases at J; junction bases unmatched: 8. The CDR3, as DNA: TGTGCCAGCAGCTTGGTTCTAGCGGGGAGTCTTAGCACAGATACGCAGTATTTT. Translation: CASSLVLAGSLSTDTQYF.

This clone was detected only a few times. This chain connects TRBV7-3 to TRBJ2-1; 9 nucleotides align to TRBD2. CDR1 is SGHTA, CDR2 FQGTGA, per germline. The CDR3 loop spans 13 amino acids. The junction had 4 bases not matched to a gene; V was cut back by 3 bases and J by 10 bases. In nucleotides, the CDR3 is TGTGCCAGCAGCTTCGGGACTAGCTCCGAGCAGTTCTTC. Translated, it gives CASSFGTSSEQFF.

The chain links TRBV27 to TRBJ2-7; TRBD2 aligns across 14 bases. Per germline, CDR1 MNHEY and CDR2 SMNVEV (reference sequence). This CDR3 has 15 amino acids. V lost 6 bases to trimming and J lost 6 bases; unmatched junction nucleotides: 7. The CDR3 here is CASRRLAGGQAEQYF. The DNA for the CDR3 is TGTGCCAGCAGGAGACTAGCGGGGGGGCAGGCCGAGCAGTACTTC.

This chain connects TRBV6-6 to TRBJ1-1; possible D gene TRBD1, 6 bases. CDR1 is MNHNY, CDR2 SVGAGI, per germline (reference sequence). The ends were cut back, 2 bases at V and 1 base at J, with 11 bases in the middle. CDR3 length equals 15 residues. CDR3 loop: CASSYPRTANTEAFF. The CDR3 DNA is TGTGCCAGCAGTTACCCCAGGACAGCGAACACTGAAGCTTTCTTT.

This chain joins TRBV9 and TRBJ1-2; 9 nucleotides line up with TRBD1. The V gene's germline CDR1 is SGDLS and CDR2 YYNGEE. The junction had 11 bases not matched to a gene; V was cut back by 3 bases and J by 2 bases. The CDR3 consists of 17 residues. The CDR3 DNA reads TGTGCCAGCAGCGAAAGCCCCCGGACAGGGGTGAACTATGGCTACACCTTC. Residues: CASSESPRTGVNYGYTF.

The chain combines TRBV4-2 with TRBJ2-7; tentative D call: TRBD1 (5 bases). In germline, CDR1 is LGHNA, CDR2 YNFKEQ. The CDR3 has 14 amino acids. Trimming pared 0 bases from V and 5 bases from J, leaving 11 bases between. Here the CDR3 DNA reads TGTGCCAGCAGCCAAGAACAGGAATTGAACGAGCAGTACTTC. It specifies CASSQEQELNEQYF.

The chain couples TRBV27 to TRBJ2-7, with 7 bases that match TRBD1. V was clipped by 5 bases and J by 1 base; unmatched bases: 5. The CDR3 contains 14 residues. Germline V CDR1 and CDR2: MNHEY, SMNVEV (reference sequence). CDR3 in amino acids: CASSPRGQSYEQYF. The CDR3 nucleotides are TGTGCCAGCAGTCCCCGGGGACAGTCCTACGAGCAGTACTTC.

The CDR3 protein is CASSSSEETQYF. In nucleotides, the CDR3 is TGTGCCAGCAGTTCCAGTGAAGAGACCCAGTACTTC. This sequence joins TRBV6-6 and TRBJ2-5; no definite D call. V lost 4 bases and J 3 bases, leaving 6 bases between the germline ends. Germline V gene lookup returns CDR1 MNHNY and CDR2 SVGAGI (reference sequence). This CDR3 contains 12 residues.

This chain uses TRBV2 with TRBJ2-1; TRBD2 agrees at 7 bases. This CDR3 is built from 14 residues. Germline values: CDR1 SNHLY, CDR2 FYNNEI. Trimming took 11 bases from V and 2 from J; bases not matched to a gene: 9. For the CDR3, the DNA is TGTGCCGTCACGGAAAGCGGGACCTACAATGAGCAGTTCTTC. This encodes CAVTESGTYNEQFF.

The chain uses TRBV5-4 and TRBJ1-6; D is uncertain. Trimming left V 8 bases short and J 13 bases short, with 19 bases between. Germline V gene lookup returns CDR1 SGHNT and CDR2 YYREEE (reference sequence). CDR3 length: 13 amino acids. CDR3 DNA: TGTGCCAGTTTCCCAAGAGGGAATCCCCCCCTCCACTTT. This encodes CASFPRGNPPLHF.

The chain employs TRBV28 and TRBJ1-2; D unclear. The CDR3 is 14 residues long. V was cut by 4 bases and J by 8 bases, with 17 bases left in between. Per the germline V gene, CDR1 is MDHEN and CDR2 is SYDVKM. CDR3 protein: CASSSFTAVYGYTF. The CDR3, as DNA: TGTGCCAGCAGTTCGTTTACAGCCGTGTACGGCTACACCTTC.

The CDR3 region is CASSLRGRGQDNCYGYTF. In DNA form, the CDR3 reads TGTGCCAGCAGCCTACGAGGGAGAGGACAGGATAATTGCTATGGCTACACCTTC. J is TRBJ1-2 and V is TRBV21-1; TRBD1, as called in the table, went unchecked against the DNA. TRBV21-1 is designated a pseudogene. The CDR3 runs to 18 residues.

The chain is built from TRBV7-9 and TRBJ2-1; a weak D match, TRBD2 (5 bases). Germline CDR1 is SEHNR and CDR2 is FQNEAQ (reference sequence). This CDR3 is 12 amino acids long. The ends were cut back, 2 bases at V and 8 bases at J, with 7 bases in the middle. The CDR3 spells CASSLRRDEQFF. The CDR3, as DNA: TGTGCCAGCAGCTTAAGGCGGGATGAGCAGTTCTTC.

The CDR3 DNA is TGTGCCAGCTCGCCCCGACAGGGTCCCTACGAGCAGTACTTC. This codes for CASSPRQGPYEQYF. The rearrangement links TRBV18 to TRBJ2-7; 7 positions agree with TRBD1. CDR1 and CDR2 from the germline V gene are KGHSH and LQKENI. The CDR3 totals 14 residues. J gave up 2 bases and V 6 bases, and 7 bases lay outside the gene matches.

V usage is TRBV6-2 or TRBV6-3 and J usage is TRBJ2-7; tentatively, D is TRBD1 (7 bases). This CDR3 contains 13 residues. The germline CDR1 and CDR2 sequences are MNHEY and SVGEGT. The V end lost 3 bases, the J end lost 3 bases, and 9 bases lay between the germline ends. Written as DNA, the CDR3 is TGTGCCAGCAGTTATCAGGGGGGCTACGAGCAGTACTTC. Protein sequence: CASSYQGGYEQYF.

V gene TRBV11-3 combines with J gene TRBJ2-7, with 7 bases matching TRBD2. Trimming took 2 bases from V and 6 from J; bases not matched to a gene: 7. CDR3 length equals 14 residues. The germline V gene encodes CDR1 SGHNT and CDR2 YENEEA. CDR3 in DNA: TGTGCCAGCAGCTTATCGGGGGGTAGTCCCGAGCAGTACTTC. Translating it yields CASSLSGGSPEQYF.

The chain combines TRBV6-2 or TRBV6-3 with TRBJ2-7, with D unclear. Trimming stripped 7 bases from V and 2 bases from J, with 18 bases between. Germline V CDR1 and CDR2: MNHEY, SVGEGT. CDR3 size: 15 residues. DNA of the CDR3: TGTGCCAGCACCCCAACACGCTTCATCCCCTACGAGCAGTACTTC. It is translated as CASTPTRFIPYEQYF.

This chain joins TRBV10-3 and TRBJ2-3; TRBD2 agrees at 7 bases. Per the germline V gene, CDR1 is ENHRY and CDR2 is SYGVKD. This CDR3 contains 14 residues. The junction had 7 bases not matched to a gene; V was cut back by 7 bases and J by 3 bases. The CDR3 DNA follows: TGTGCCATCACGCTGGGGGGGTTAACAGATACGCAGTATTTT. Translation gives CAITLGGLTDTQYF.

The chain uses TRBV7-8 and TRBJ2-3; 11 bases map to TRBD1. After removal of 1 base from V and 8 bases from J, the junction contained 5 bases not matched to a gene. CDR1 and CDR2 (germline): SGHVS, FQNEAQ. This CDR3 comprises 15 residues. CDR3 protein: CASSLGGQGVITQYF. In DNA, the CDR3 is TGTGCCAGCAGCTTAGGGGGACAGGGGGTGATTACGCAGTATTTT.

A few counts support this clone. V gene TRBV7-9 combines with J gene TRBJ2-7; maybe TRBD2 (6 bases). The CDR3 extends over 11 amino acids. The germline V and J ends were trimmed by 6 bases and 6 bases, with 9 bases remaining between them. The V gene's germline CDR1 is SEHNR and CDR2 FQNEAQ (reference sequence). The CDR3 DNA reads TGTGCCAGCAGTTGGCGGGGCGAGCAGTACTTC. Its translation is CASSWRGEQYF. The whole variable domain, remainder taken from reference TRBV7-9 and TRBJ2-7, is DTGVSQNPRHKITKRGQNVTFRCDPISEHNRLYWYRQTLGQGPEFLTYFQNEAQLEKSRLLSDRFSAERPKGSFSTLEIQRTEQGDSAMYLCASSWRGEQYFGPGTRLTVT.

This sequence joins TRBV7-9 and TRBJ1-5; D unresolved. The CDR3 extends over 12 amino acids. Germline CDR1 is SEHNR and CDR2 is FQNEAQ (reference sequence). V was cut by 4 bases and J by 7 bases, with 8 bases left in between. CDR3 coding DNA: TGTGCCAGCAGCTGGGCGTTCCAGCCCCAGCATTTT. It encodes CASSWAFQPQHF.

This clone was detected only once. The CDR3 loop reads CASSEAGTFVYEQYF. CDR3 sequence (DNA): TGTGCCAGCAGTGAGGCCGGGACATTCGTCTACGAGCAGTACTTC. V gene TRBV2 combines with J gene TRBJ2-7; D is perhaps TRBD1 (6 bases). Between the trimmed V and J ends, which lost 3 bases and 3 bases, there was a span of 15 bases. The CDR3 loop spans 15 amino acids. The germline gives CDR1 SNHLY, CDR2 FYNNEI.

The chain has TRBV19 and TRBJ1-5, with D hard to call. Germline CDR1 LNHDA, CDR2 SQIVND (reference sequence). Trimming took off 6 bases at V and 4 bases at J, with 16 bases between the two ends. The CDR3 runs 15 residues. The CDR3 DNA is TGTGCCAGTAGCTCTGGATCAACGGGGAATCAGCCCCAGCATTTT. It codes for CASSSGSTGNQPQHF.

V usage is TRBV19 and J usage is TRBJ1-5; the D is unclear. Germline lookup yields CDR1 LNHDA and CDR2 SQIVND (reference sequence). V lost 3 bases to trimming and J lost 3 bases, with 9 bases between them. The CDR3 has 14 residues. The CDR3 DNA sequence: TGTGCCAGTAGTATTCGCTACGTCAATCAGCCCCAGCATTTT. It specifies CASSIRYVNQPQHF.

The table lists this clone with a few counts. The chain recombines TRBV18 with TRBJ1-5; TRBD1 might be the D (5 bases). Germline assignment: CDR1 KGHSH and CDR2 LQKENI. CDR3 length: 15 residues. V was clipped by 3 bases and J by 0 bases, with 9 bases between them. The CDR3 protein is CASSPDSYSNQPQHF. CDR3 nucleotides: TGTGCCAGCTCACCCGACAGTTATAGCAATCAGCCCCAGCATTTT.